The entry below gives a single TCR beta chain sequence along with its context. Investigators performed immunoSEQ version v3.0 at survey level. Sequenced by immunoSEQ multiplex PCR; TCRdb stores in-frame clones only, minus some. The table shows about 20,000 clones, with 90% occurring only once. The source of the sample is a study of long-term antiretroviral therapy in people with HIV. The CDR3 totals 15 residues. The V end was cut by 5 bases, the J end by 7 bases, with 20 bases between. Looked up from germline, CDR1 is MGHRA and CDR2 is YSYEKL. The V gene is TRBV4-1, the J gene TRBJ1-2; D call uncertain. The source is a woman in her twenties or thirties with HIV. The sample consisted of unsorted PBMCs, taken approximately 4.5 years before starting antiretroviral therapy. The CDR3 spells CASSGVGDIRLGYTF. The CDR3 nucleotides read TGCGCCAGCAGCGGTGTCGGCGACATAAGGCTTGGCTACACCTTC.